One sample yielded the 16 T cell receptor beta chains listed below, sequenced in a study of blood T cell repertoires in COVID-19. Sequencing was performed with immunoSEQ multiplex PCR; in TCRdb, only in-frame clones are kept and a portion is missing. Of approximately 64,000 clones in the sample, around 90% were seen once. Specimen: PBMCs or T cells enriched from blood (not recorded which). Receptors were obtained from a woman between 35 and 50 years old who had recovered from COVID-19.

This chain connects TRBV4-1 to TRBJ2-3; TRBD2 matches at 11 bases. Germline CDR1 MGHRA, CDR2 YSYEKL. V trimming: 0 bases; J trimming: 7 bases; junction bases outside the gene matches: 9. The CDR3 runs to 17 residues. The CDR3 coding sequence is TGCGCCAGCAGCCAAGACGCTAGCGGGGGGTTGTTAAATACGCAGTATTTT. It translates to CASSQDASGGLLNTQYF.

The CDR3 coding sequence is TGTGCCAGCTCACCACTTGGGGGCGCGGATGAAAAACTGTTTTTT. This gives the protein CASSPLGGADEKLFF. This rearrangement joins TRBV18 to TRBJ1-4, with D maybe TRBD1 (6 bases). CDR3 size: 15 residues. V gave up 1 base and J gave up 6 bases, with 12 bases separating them. Per the germline V gene, CDR1 is KGHSH and CDR2 is LQKENI.

This chain joins TRBV4-2 and TRBJ1-1; the match to TRBD1 covers 12 bases. In germline, CDR1 is LGHNA, CDR2 YNFKEQ. The CDR3 loop spans 17 amino acids. V shed 0 bases, J shed 5 bases, and the junction held 7 bases outside the gene matches. Here the CDR3 DNA reads TGTGCCAGCAGCCAAGATAGGGGGACAGGGGGCGCAACTGAAGCTTTCTTT. This codes for CASSQDRGTGGATEAFF.

The chain uses TRBV4-2 and TRBJ2-1; no clear D. Per germline, CDR1 LGHNA and CDR2 YNFKEQ. The V end lost 3 bases, the J end lost 7 bases, and 4 bases lay between the germline ends. This CDR3 contains 11 residues. The CDR3 DNA follows: TGTGCCAGCAGCCATATAAATGAGCAGTTCTTC. Translation gives CASSHINEQFF.

The chain links TRBV3-1 (or the pseudogene TRBV3-2) to TRBJ1-2, with 7 bases identical to TRBD1. There are 17 residues in the CDR3. Trimming took 5 bases from V and 3 from J; bases not matched to a gene: 15. Looked up from germline, CDR1 is LGHDT and CDR2 is YNNKEL (reference sequence). In DNA, the CDR3 is TGTGCCAGCAGCTCGCAAATTATACAGGGGACGGACTATGGCTACACCTTC. Translated, it gives CASSSQIIQGTDYGYTF.

V usage is TRBV6-1 and J usage is TRBJ1-1, with D possibly matching TRBD1 (5 bases). Trimming removed 1 base from V and 10 bases from J, with 10 bases in between. Germline V gives CDR1 MNHNS, CDR2 SASEGT. The CDR3 totals 12 residues. The CDR3 region has the DNA TGTGCCAGCAGTGAAGGGCGGGGGGGAGCTTTCTTT. It specifies CASSEGRGGAFF.

V and J are TRBV25-1 and TRBJ2-5; D not resolved. V lost 1 base, J lost 3 bases, and 6 bases lay in between. Germline V gene sequence: CDR1 MGHDK, CDR2 SYGVNS. This CDR3 is built from 13 residues. CDR3 amino acids: CASSEFPEETQYF. The CDR3 nucleotides read TGTGCCAGCAGTGAATTCCCAGAAGAGACCCAGTACTTC.

The chain carries TRBV5-4 and TRBJ1-2; D possibly corresponds to TRBD1 (5 bases). Germline loops: CDR1 SGHNT, CDR2 YYREEE (reference sequence). This CDR3 is 14 amino acids long. The V end was cut by 0 bases, the J end by 3 bases, with 9 bases between. The CDR3 region is CASSLAGRDYGYTF. CDR3 DNA: TGTGCCAGCAGCTTGGCGGGCAGGGACTATGGCTACACCTTC.

V is TRBV4-1 and J is TRBJ2-7, with TRBD1 matching over 10 bases. The CDR3 has 16 residues. With 2 bases clipped from V and 6 bases from J, the junction kept 10 bases outside the gene matches. Germline V CDR1 and CDR2: MGHRA, YSYEKL. CDR3 loop: CASSQPGRDRGREQYF. The DNA for the CDR3 is TGCGCCAGCAGCCAACCAGGAAGGGACAGGGGTCGCGAGCAGTACTTC.

The rearrangement uses TRBV19 and TRBJ1-5; D is uncertain. V lost 5 bases to trimming and J lost 0 bases, with 8 bases between them. This CDR3 region has 14 residues. The germline V gene encodes CDR1 LNHDA and CDR2 SQIVND (reference sequence). The CDR3 loop is CASSFRDSNQPQHF. The CDR3, as DNA: TGTGCCAGTAGTTTCCGGGATAGCAATCAGCCCCAGCATTTT.

This rearrangement joins TRBV19 to TRBJ1-2; the match to TRBD1 covers 8 bases. Germline CDR1 LNHDA, CDR2 SQIVND (reference sequence). The CDR3 is 14 residues long. The V segment lost 5 bases and the J segment 4 bases; nucleotides outside the gene matches: 6. The CDR3 DNA reads as TGTGCCAGTAGTTCGGACAGGGAGAGCTATGGCTACACCTTC. Translation gives CASSSDRESYGYTF.

The chain has TRBV29-1 and TRBJ2-4, with unresolved D. V lost 5 bases to trimming and J lost 0 bases, with 8 bases between them. The CDR3 has 13 amino acids. Germline V gene lookup returns CDR1 SQVTM and CDR2 ANQGSEA. CDR3 DNA: TGCAGCGTTCAGACTTTAGCCAAAAACATTCAGTACTTC. This encodes CSVQTLAKNIQYF. The whole variable domain, filled in from reference TRBV29-1 and TRBJ2-4, reads SAVISQKPSRDICQRGTSLTIQCQVDSQVTMMFWYRQQPGQSLTLIATANQGSEATYESGFVIDKFPISRPNLTFSTLTVSNMSPEDSSIYLCSVQTLAKNIQYFGAGTRLSVL.

The chain couples TRBV3-1 (or the pseudogene TRBV3-2) to TRBJ1-4; a possible D gene is TRBD1 (5 bases). V gave up 1 base and J gave up 1 base, with 10 bases separating them. Germline assignment: CDR1 LGHDT and CDR2 YNNKEL (reference sequence). The CDR3 length is 16 residues. CDR3 DNA: TGTGCCAGCAGCCAAGGGGCAGGGCGAACTAATGAAAAACTGTTTTTT. This translates into CASSQGAGRTNEKLFF.

The rearrangement links TRBV7-8 to TRBJ1-1, with 9 bases fitting TRBD1. The CDR3 is 17 residues long. Germline CDR1 SGHVS, CDR2 FQNEAQ. J gave up 2 bases and V 5 bases, and 12 bases lay outside the gene matches. Here the CDR3 DNA reads TGTGCCAGCAGCAAGCAACGGGACAGGGTAGTAAACACTGAAGCTTTCTTT. It encodes CASSKQRDRVVNTEAFF. Using reference TRBV7-8 and TRBJ1-1 for the parts outside the CDR3, the full variable domain is GAGVSQSPRYKVAKRGQDVALRCDPISGHVSLFWYQQALGQGPEFLTYFQNEAQLDKSGLPSDRFFAERPEGSVSTLKIQRTQQEDSAVYLCASSKQRDRVVNTEAFFGQGTRLTVV.

The chain employs TRBV19 and TRBJ1-5, with 9 bases aligning to TRBD1. The CDR3 loop spans 16 amino acids. The germline V gene has CDR1 LNHDA and CDR2 SQIVND (reference sequence). V trimming: 6 bases; J trimming: 5 bases; junction bases outside the gene matches: 11. CDR3 bases: TGTGCCAGTAGGGACAGGGGTGTTTCCTCGGATCAGCCCCAGCATTTT. Amino acids: CASRDRGVSSDQPQHF.

This clone was picked up a small number of times. This chain joins TRBV12-3 or TRBV12-4 and TRBJ1-2, with D tentatively TRBD1 (5 bases). CDR3 size: 12 residues. The V end was cut by 6 bases, the J end by 2 bases, with 7 bases between. The CDR3 DNA reads as TGTGCCAGCAGGACAGCAAACTATGGCTACACCTTC. Its protein product is CASRTANYGYTF.